Listed here are 8 T cell receptor beta chains from one sample, sequenced in a study of T cell responses to AZD1222 COVID-19 vaccine. Here immunoSEQ multiplex PCR was the method, and the copy in TCRdb shows in-frame clones only, minus some. The table lists about 29,000 clones, more than 85% of them singletons. The source material was peripheral blood, sampled on day 0 of AZD1222 vaccination. Receptor source: an adult in good health.

The rearrangement uses TRBV6-5 and TRBJ1-5; D gene unclear. Germline V lookup: CDR1 MNHEY, CDR2 SVGAGI. Trimming stripped 5 bases from V and 2 bases from J, with 13 bases between. CDR3 size: 15 residues. CDR3 DNA: TGTGCCAGCAGTCCGCGACATGACGGCAATCAGCCCCAGCATTTT. Amino acids: CASSPRHDGNQPQHF.

This clone was counted once. The rearrangement joins TRBV28 to TRBJ1-1, with D possibly being TRBD1 (5 bases). In germline, CDR1 is MDHEN, CDR2 SYDVKM. The germline V and J ends were trimmed by 7 bases and 1 base, with 13 bases remaining between them. This CDR3 is built from 14 residues. CDR3 DNA sequence: TGTGCCAGCACCTCACCGGGACGGAACACTGAAGCTTTCTTT. As protein: CASTSPGRNTEAFF.

The genes are TRBV3-1 (or the pseudogene TRBV3-2) and TRBJ1-4; D remains unclear. Germline V gene sequence: CDR1 LGHDT, CDR2 YNNKEL (reference sequence). Deletions cut 6 bases from V and 7 bases from J, with 12 bases between. The CDR3 runs to 13 residues. This chain's CDR3 is CASRYVFGEKLFF. Written as DNA, the CDR3 is TGTGCCAGCAGGTACGTCTTCGGTGAAAAACTGTTTTTT.

V is TRBV5-1 and J is TRBJ1-2, with TRBD1 as a possible D gene (5 bases). This CDR3 contains 13 residues. CDR1 is SGHRS and CDR2 is YFSETQ in the germline V gene. Trimming took off 0 bases at V and 4 bases at J, with 7 bases between the two ends. This CDR3 reads CASSLGGIYGYTF. CDR3 coding DNA: TGCGCCAGCAGCTTGGGGGGGATCTATGGCTACACCTTC.

This clone was seen only once. The chain uses TRBV5-4 and TRBJ2-7; TRBD2 agrees at 9 bases. The CDR3 is 14 amino acids. Per germline, CDR1 SGHNT and CDR2 YYREEE (reference sequence). Trimming cost V 2 bases and J 5 bases; bases outside gene matches: 5. CDR3 DNA sequence: TGTGCCAGCAGCTTTAGCGGGAGATCCCACGAGCAGTACTTC. Protein: CASSFSGRSHEQYF. Drawing the rest from reference TRBV5-4 and TRBJ2-7, the complete variable domain is ETGVTQSPTHLIKTRGQQVTLRCSSQSGHNTVSWYQQALGQGPQFIFQYYREEENGRGNFPPRFSGLQFPNYSSELNVNALELDDSALYLCASSFSGRSHEQYFGPGTRLTVT.

Only one count was recorded for this clone. The chain couples TRBV24-1 to TRBJ2-1; no clear D gene. The CDR3 is 11 residues long. Germline-derived CDR1 and CDR2 are KGHDR and SFDVKD. The ends were cut back, 8 bases at V and 5 bases at J, with 6 bases in the middle. As DNA, the CDR3 is TGTGCCACCACTGGGAACAATGAGCAGTTCTTC. Amino acid sequence: CATTGNNEQFF.

V and J are TRBV7-6 and TRBJ2-7; TRBD2 agrees at 11 bases. The germline V gene encodes CDR1 SGHVS and CDR2 FNYEAQ. The CDR3 length is 19 residues. Unmatched junction bases numbered 11, after V lost 1 base and J lost 0 bases. The CDR3 nucleotides are TGTGCCAGCAGCTTAGAAGGGGCTAGCGGGGGGATTAGCTCCTACGAGCAGTACTTC. It yields the protein CASSLEGASGGISSYEQYF.

This clone was seen just once. The genes are TRBV11-2 and TRBJ2-1; no firm D call. The germline V gene encodes CDR1 SGHAT and CDR2 FQNNGV. The CDR3 covers 11 residues. V lost 6 bases and J lost 6, with 6 bases in between. CDR3 bases: TGTGCCAGCAGTCCATTCAATGAGCAGTTCTTC. This translates into CASSPFNEQFF.